Listed below are T cell receptor beta chains from one sample, sequenced in a study of identical twins. Each CDR3 protein gets one entry after TCRdb re-called the 5' RACE reads with MiXCR. Among about 570,000 distinct CDR3 sequences listed, approximately 9.6% were seen once. The data were also submitted as part of a second study, on yellow fever vaccine responses in identical twins.

Sequenced: PBMCs. Receptor source: a woman younger than 30 in good health. The conserved cysteine and the conserved F or W are not part of the CDR3 here. The order of the fields is CDR3 protein, J gene, V gene.

ATTGAYYNEQF	TRBJ2-1	TRBV24-1
ASSYSGRPPNTGELF	TRBJ2-2	TRBV6-5
ASNPDNSPLH	TRBJ1-6	TRBV2
ASRQRQTNTGELF	TRBJ2-2	TRBV4-1
AITGRDTGELF	TRBJ2-2	TRBV10-3
ASSLHGGQETQY	TRBJ2-5	TRBV7-9
ASSQDLSWTQY	TRBJ2-3	TRBV4-3
ASSPTYSYNEQF	TRBJ2-1	TRBV12-3/TRBV12-4
ASSLGGDGYT	TRBJ1-2	TRBV7-2
ATASGPSSYNEQF	TRBJ2-1	TRBV6-1
ASSLNGQGGNQPQH	TRBJ1-5	TRBV5-1
ASSEVRGGTGELF	TRBJ2-2	TRBV2
ASSLLGPNLPNYGYT	TRBJ1-2	TRBV27
ASSSGTSVH	TRBJ2-7	TRBV7-2
AINPGTAVGYT	TRBJ1-2	TRBV10-3